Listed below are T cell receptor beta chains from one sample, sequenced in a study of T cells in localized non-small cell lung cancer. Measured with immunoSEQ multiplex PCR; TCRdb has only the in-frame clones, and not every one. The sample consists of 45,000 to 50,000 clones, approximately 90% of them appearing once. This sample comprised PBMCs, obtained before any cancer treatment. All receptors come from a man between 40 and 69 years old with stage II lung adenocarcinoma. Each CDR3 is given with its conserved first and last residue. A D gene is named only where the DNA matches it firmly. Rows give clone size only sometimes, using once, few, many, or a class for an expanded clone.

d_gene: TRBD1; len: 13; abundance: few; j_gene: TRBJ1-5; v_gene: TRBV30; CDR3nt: TGTGCCTGGAGTGGGACAGGTCGGGGGCCCCAGCATTTT; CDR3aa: CAWSGTGRGPQHF
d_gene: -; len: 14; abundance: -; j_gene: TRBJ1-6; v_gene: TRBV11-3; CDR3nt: TGTGCCAGCAGACATATTCGGGGTAATTCACCCCTCCACTTT; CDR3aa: CASRHIRGNSPLHF
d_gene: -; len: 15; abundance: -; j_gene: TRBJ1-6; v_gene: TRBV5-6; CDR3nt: TGTGCCAGCAGCGTCGGGACAACCTATAATTCACCCCTCCACTTT; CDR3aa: CASSVGTTYNSPLHF
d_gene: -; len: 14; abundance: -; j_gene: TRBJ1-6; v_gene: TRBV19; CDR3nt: TGTGCCAGTAGGGAAACAGGAAGGGATTCACCCCTCCACTTT; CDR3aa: CASRETGRDSPLHF
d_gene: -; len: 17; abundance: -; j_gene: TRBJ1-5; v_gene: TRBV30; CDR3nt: TGTGCCTGGAGTGCTCGGGCTTTTGAGGGAGGCAATCAGCCCCAGCATTTT; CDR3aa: CAWSARAFEGGNQPQHF
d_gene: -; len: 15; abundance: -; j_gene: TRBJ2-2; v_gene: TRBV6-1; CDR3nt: TGTGCCAGCAGGGTGGGCAGAACTAACACCGGGGAGCTGTTTTTT; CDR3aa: CASRVGRTNTGELFF
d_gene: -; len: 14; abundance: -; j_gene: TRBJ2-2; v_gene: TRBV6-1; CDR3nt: TGTGCCAGCAGGGCTGGGCCCCACGGCGGGGAGCTGTTTTTT; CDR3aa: CASRAGPHGGELFF
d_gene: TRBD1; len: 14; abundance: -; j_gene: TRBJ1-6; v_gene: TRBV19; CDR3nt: TGTGCCAGTACCCCTGGGGACAGAAATTCACCCCTCCACTTT; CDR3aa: CASTPGDRNSPLHF
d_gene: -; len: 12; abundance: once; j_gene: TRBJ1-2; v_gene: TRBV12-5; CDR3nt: TGTGCTAGTGGTATCGGAGTCGGTGGCTACACCTTC; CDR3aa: CASGIGVGGYTF
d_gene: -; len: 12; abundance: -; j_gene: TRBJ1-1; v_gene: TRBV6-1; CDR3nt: TGTGCCTCTTTCCGGGTGCTTTCTGAAGCTTTCTTT; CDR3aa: CASFRVLSEAFF
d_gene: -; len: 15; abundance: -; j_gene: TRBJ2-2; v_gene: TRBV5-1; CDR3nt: TGCGCCAGCAGCTTGGACAGTTACTACACCGGGGAGCTGTTTTTT; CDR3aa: CASSLDSYYTGELFF
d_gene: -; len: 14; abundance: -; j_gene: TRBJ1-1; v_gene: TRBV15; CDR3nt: TGTGCCACCAGCAGAGATAGGGGGTACACTGAAGCTTTCTTT; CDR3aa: CATSRDRGYTEAFF
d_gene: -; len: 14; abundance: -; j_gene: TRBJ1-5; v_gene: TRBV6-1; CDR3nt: TGTGCCAGCAGTGAAGTCACTTTTAATCAGCCCCAGCATTTT; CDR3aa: CASSEVTFNQPQHF
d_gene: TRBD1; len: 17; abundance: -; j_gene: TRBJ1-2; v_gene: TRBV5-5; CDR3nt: TGTGCCAGCAGCCCCGGGACAGGGATGAGTGTTAACTATGGCTACACCTTC; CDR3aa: CASSPGTGMSVNYGYTF
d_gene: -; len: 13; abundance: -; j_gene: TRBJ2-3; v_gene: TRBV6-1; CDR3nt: TGTGCCAGCAGTCTGCTAGTCACAGATACGCAGTATTTT; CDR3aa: CASSLLVTDTQYF
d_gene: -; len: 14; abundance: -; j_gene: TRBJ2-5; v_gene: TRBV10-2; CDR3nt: TGCGCCAGCAGTGGGTTAGGGACCCAAGAGACCCAGTACTTC; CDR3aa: CASSGLGTQETQYF
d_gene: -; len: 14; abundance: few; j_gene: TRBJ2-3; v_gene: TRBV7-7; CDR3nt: TGTGCCAGCAGCTTGACTAGGGGTACCGATACGCAGTATTTT; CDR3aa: CASSLTRGTDTQYF
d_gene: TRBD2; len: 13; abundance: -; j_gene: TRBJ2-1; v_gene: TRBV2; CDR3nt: TGTGCCAGCAGTAGCGGGGGGTTGAATGAGCAGTTCTTC; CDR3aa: CASSSGGLNEQFF
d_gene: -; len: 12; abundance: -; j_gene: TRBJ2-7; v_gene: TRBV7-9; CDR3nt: TGTGCCAGCACCCAATGGGGGCTAGAGCAGTACTTC; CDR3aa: CASTQWGLEQYF
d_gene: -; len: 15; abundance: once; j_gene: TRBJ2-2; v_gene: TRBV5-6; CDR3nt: TGTGCCAGCAGCTCCGCGGGCCGTGCGTCCGGGGAGCTGTTTTTT; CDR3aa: CASSSAGRASGELFF
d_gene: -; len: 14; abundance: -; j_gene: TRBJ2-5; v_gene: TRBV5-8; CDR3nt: TGTGCCAGCAGCTACCATGGGGGAGGAGAGACCCAGTACTTC; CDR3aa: CASSYHGGGETQYF
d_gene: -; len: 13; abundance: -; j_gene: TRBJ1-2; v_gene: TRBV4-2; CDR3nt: TGTGCCAGCAGCTCTCGGGACGAGTATGGCTACACCTTC; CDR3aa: CASSSRDEYGYTF
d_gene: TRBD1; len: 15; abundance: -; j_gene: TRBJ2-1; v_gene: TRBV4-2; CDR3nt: TGTGCCAGCAGCCCTCTGGGACAGGGGGATAATGAGCAGTTCTTC; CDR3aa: CASSPLGQGDNEQFF
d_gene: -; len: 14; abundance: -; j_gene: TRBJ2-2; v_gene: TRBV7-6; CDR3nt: TGTGCCAGCAGCCATGGGCCGAACACCGGGGAGCTGTTTTTT; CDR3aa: CASSHGPNTGELFF
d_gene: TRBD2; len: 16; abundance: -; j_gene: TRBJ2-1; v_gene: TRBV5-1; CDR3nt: TGCGCCAGCAGCTTCAGCGGGGGATTTGCTTACAATGAGCAGTTCTTC; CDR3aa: CASSFSGGFAYNEQFF
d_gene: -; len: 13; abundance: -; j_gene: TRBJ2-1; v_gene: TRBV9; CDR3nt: TGTGCCAGCAGCGTCGCGGAGTACAATGAGCAGTTCTTC; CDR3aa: CASSVAEYNEQFF
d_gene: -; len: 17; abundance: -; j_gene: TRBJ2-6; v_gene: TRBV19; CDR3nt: TGTGCCAGTAGGGCCTTGACAGGCTCCTCTGGGGCCAACGTCCTGACTTTC; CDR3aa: CASRALTGSSGANVLTF
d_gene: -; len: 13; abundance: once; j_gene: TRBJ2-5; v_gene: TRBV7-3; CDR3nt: TGTGCCAGCAGCCTCAACAGGGAAGAGACCCAGTACTTC; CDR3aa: CASSLNREETQYF
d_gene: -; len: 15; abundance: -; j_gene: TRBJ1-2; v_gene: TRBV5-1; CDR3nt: TGCGCCAGCAGCTTGGGAGCAGGATCTTCTTATGGCTACACCTTC; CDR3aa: CASSLGAGSSYGYTF
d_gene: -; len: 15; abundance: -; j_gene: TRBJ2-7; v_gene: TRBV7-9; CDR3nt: TGTGCCAGCAGCTTCGGCAGGGTATCCTCCTACGAGCAGTACTTC; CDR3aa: CASSFGRVSSYEQYF
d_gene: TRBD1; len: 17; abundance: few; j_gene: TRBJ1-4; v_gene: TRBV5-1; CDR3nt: TGCGCCAGCAGCTTGAGTACTCAGGGGGCGTTCGGTGAAAAACTGTTTTTT; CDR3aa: CASSLSTQGAFGEKLFF
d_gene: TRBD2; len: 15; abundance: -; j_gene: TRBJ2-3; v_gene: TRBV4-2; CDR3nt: TGTGCCAGCAGCCAGGCGGGGGGTCGCACAGATACGCAGTATTTT; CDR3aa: CASSQAGGRTDTQYF
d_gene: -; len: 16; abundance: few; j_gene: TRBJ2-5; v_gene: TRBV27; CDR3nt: TGTGCCAGCAGTTTAAGTCTCCGGCAGTCACAAGAGACCCAGTACTTC; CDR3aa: CASSLSLRQSQETQYF
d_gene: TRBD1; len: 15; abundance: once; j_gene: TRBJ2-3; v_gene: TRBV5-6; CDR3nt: TGTGCCAGCAGCCTCACGGGACAGGGGGAAGATACGCAGTATTTT; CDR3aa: CASSLTGQGEDTQYF
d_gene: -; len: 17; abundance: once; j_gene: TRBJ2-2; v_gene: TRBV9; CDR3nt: TGTGCCAGCAGCGTAGATGGATCCCAGGAGAACACCGGGGAGCTGTTTTTT; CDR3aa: CASSVDGSQENTGELFF
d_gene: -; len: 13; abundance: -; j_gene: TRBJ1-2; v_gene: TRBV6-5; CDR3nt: TGTGCCAGCAGTTACGGGGACGGCTATGGCTACACCTTC; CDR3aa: CASSYGDGYGYTF
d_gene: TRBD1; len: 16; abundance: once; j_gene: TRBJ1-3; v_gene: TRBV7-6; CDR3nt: TGTGCCAGCAGCTTAGCGCCGACAGGGGTTGGAAACACCATATATTTT; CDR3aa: CASSLAPTGVGNTIYF
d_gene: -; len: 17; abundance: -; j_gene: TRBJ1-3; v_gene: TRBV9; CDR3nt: TGTGCCAGCAGCGCGGGCCTGAGAGGGAGTACTGGAAACACCATATATTTT; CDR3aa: CASSAGLRGSTGNTIYF
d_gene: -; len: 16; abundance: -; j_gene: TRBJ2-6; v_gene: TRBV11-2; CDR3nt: TGTGCCAGCAGCTACCCGAGACAAAGTCGGGCCAACGTCCTGACTTTC; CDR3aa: CASSYPRQSRANVLTF
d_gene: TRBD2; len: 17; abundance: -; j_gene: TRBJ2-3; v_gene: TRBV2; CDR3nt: TGTGCCAGCAGTGCTCCGATAGCGGGGGGGTCGAGAGATACGCAGTATTTT; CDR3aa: CASSAPIAGGSRDTQYF
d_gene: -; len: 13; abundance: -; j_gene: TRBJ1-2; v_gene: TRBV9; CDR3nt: TGTGCCAGCGGGGGGACCTTTTACTATGGCTACACCTTC; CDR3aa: CASGGTFYYGYTF
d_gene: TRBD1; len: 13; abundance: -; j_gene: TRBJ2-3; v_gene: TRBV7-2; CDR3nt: TGTGCCAGCAAGGACAGGGGGCGAGATACGCAGTATTTT; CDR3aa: CASKDRGRDTQYF
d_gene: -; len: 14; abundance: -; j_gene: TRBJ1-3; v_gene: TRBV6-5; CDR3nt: TGTGCCAGCAGTTCCGCAGGGTTATTGGGCACCATATATTTT; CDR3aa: CASSSAGLLGTIYF
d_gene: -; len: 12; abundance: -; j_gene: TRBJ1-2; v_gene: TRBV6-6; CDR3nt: TGTGCCAGCCGAAGGGAGCCCTATGGCTACACCTTC; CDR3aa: CASRREPYGYTF
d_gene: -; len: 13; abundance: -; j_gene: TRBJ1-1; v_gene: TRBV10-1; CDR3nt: TGCGCCAGCAGTGATCTTTTAGGGGCTGAAGCTTTCTTT; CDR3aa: CASSDLLGAEAFF
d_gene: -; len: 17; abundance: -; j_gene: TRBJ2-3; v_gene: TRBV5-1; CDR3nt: TGCGCCAGCAGCTTGGCTCCTACTGTAACTAGCACAGATACGCAGTATTTT; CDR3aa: CASSLAPTVTSTDTQYF
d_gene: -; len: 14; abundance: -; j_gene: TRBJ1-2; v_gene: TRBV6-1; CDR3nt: TGTGCCAGCCTCCTTCAGGCAGACGACTATGGCTACACCTTC; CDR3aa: CASLLQADDYGYTF
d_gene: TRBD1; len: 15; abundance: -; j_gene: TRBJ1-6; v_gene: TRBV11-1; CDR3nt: TGTGCCAGCAGCTTAGGACAGGGATATCGTTCACCCCTCCACTTT; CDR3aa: CASSLGQGYRSPLHF
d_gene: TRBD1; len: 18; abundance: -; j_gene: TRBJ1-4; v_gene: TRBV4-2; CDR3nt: TGTGCCAGCAGCCAAGAAGTAGGGGGCGAAGCAACTAATGAAAAACTGTTTTTT; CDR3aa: CASSQEVGGEATNEKLFF
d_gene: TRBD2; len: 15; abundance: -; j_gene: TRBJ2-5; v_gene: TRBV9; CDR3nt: TGTGCCAGCAGCGTAGAGGCGGGGGGGCTGGAGACCCAGTACTTC; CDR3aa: CASSVEAGGLETQYF
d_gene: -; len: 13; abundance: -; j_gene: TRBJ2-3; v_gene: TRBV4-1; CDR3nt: TGCGCCAGCAGCCAAGAAAGGGGGGGGACGCAGTATTTT; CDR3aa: CASSQERGGTQYF
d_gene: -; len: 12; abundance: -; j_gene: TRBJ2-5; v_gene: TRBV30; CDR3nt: TGTGCCTGGAGACGGGGGAAGGGGACCCAGTACTTC; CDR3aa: CAWRRGKGTQYF
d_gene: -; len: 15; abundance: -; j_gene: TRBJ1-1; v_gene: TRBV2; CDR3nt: TGTGCCAGCAGTGGATGGAATGAGGGGAGCACTGAAGCTTTCTTT; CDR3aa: CASSGWNEGSTEAFF
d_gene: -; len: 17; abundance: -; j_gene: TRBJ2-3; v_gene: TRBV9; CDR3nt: TGTGCCAGCAGCGTAGATCTGGGACATTCCCCCACAGATACGCAGTATTTT; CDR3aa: CASSVDLGHSPTDTQYF
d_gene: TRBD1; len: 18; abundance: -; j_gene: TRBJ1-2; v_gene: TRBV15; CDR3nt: TGTGCCACCAGCAGAGATCACGATACAGGGGGACGCAACTATGGCTACACCTTC; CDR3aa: CATSRDHDTGGRNYGYTF
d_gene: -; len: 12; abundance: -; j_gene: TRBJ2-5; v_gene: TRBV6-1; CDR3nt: TGTGCCAGCAGTGAACAGGGAGAGACCCAGTACTTC; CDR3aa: CASSEQGETQYF
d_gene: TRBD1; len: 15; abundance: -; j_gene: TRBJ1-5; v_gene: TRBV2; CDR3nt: TGTGCCAGCAGTGAAGGGGGGACAGGTAATCAGCCCCAGCATTTT; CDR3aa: CASSEGGTGNQPQHF
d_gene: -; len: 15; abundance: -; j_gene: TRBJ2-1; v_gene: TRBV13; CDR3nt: TGTGCCAGCAGCCAGTCCACCCGGGGGTACAATGAGCAGTTCTTC; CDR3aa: CASSQSTRGYNEQFF
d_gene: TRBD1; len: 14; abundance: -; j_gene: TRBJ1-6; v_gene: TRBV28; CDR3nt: TGTGCCAGCAGTTGGGGACAGGGAAATTCACCCCTCCACTTT; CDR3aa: CASSWGQGNSPLHF
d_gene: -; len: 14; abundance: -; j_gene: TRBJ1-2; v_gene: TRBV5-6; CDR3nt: TGTGCCAGCAGCTTGTCGGGACCGCGCTATGGCTACACCTTC; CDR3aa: CASSLSGPRYGYTF